The rows below give T cell receptor beta chains drawn from one sample of a study of shared clonotypes between healthy human individuals. Here immunoSEQ multiplex PCR was the method, and the copy in TCRdb shows in-frame clones only, minus some. This table has roughly 2 million clones, approximately 95% appearing once. The material sequenced was naive CD4+ T cells sorted from blood. The receptors originated from a man between 18 and 29 years old in good health. Both conserved end residues are part of each CDR3. D genes are given only for firm matches. Size values are once, few and many counts, or a class for expanded clones, and some rows have none.

cdr3_nt	cdr3_aa	d_call	v_call	j_call	clone_size
TGTGCAAGTCGCTTAGCAGGACAGTTGAACACTGAAGCTTTCTTT	CASRLAGQLNTEAFF	NA	TRBV12-2	TRBJ1-1	NA
TGTGCCAGTAGTATAGTAGGGACCCGGGAGCTGTTTTTT	CASSIVGTRELFF	NA	TRBV19	TRBJ2-2	NA
TGTGCCAGCATGAGGGCTAGCAACCTGGAGACCCAGTACTTC	CASMRASNLETQYF	NA	TRBV2	TRBJ2-5	NA
TGTGCCAGCACTCCGCGACCGGGGACTAGCGGGAGGGAGTCCTACAATGAGCAGTTCTTC	CASTPRPGTSGRESYNEQFF	TRBD2	TRBV27	TRBJ2-1	NA
TGCGCCAGCAGCTTGGCTCACAGGGACACTGAAGCTTTCTTT	CASSLAHRDTEAFF	NA	TRBV5-1	TRBJ1-1	NA
TGTGCCAGCAGTGAATTGGAACCGGGCCGCCTCCCCACTGAGCAGTTCTTC	CASSELEPGRLPTEQFF	NA	TRBV2	TRBJ2-1	once
TGTGCCAGCAGCTTAGGGCTAGCGGGAGGTACGCAGTATTTT	CASSLGLAGGTQYF	TRBD2	TRBV7-2	TRBJ2-3	NA
TGTGCCATCGGCCCGCGTGCCTACGAGCAGTACTTC	CAIGPRAYEQYF	NA	TRBV10-3	TRBJ2-7	NA
TGTGCCTGGAGTGTGAGTAATCGTAACTATGGCTACACCTTC	CAWSVSNRNYGYTF	NA	TRBV30	TRBJ1-2	NA
TGTGCCAGCAGCTCTACCTGGCGACTAGCGGGAGAAGATACGCAGTATTTT	CASSSTWRLAGEDTQYF	TRBD2	TRBV7-2	TRBJ2-3	NA
TGTGCCAGCTCACCGCCCGGGACAGTGGCCGAGCAGTACTTC	CASSPPGTVAEQYF	TRBD1	TRBV18	TRBJ2-7	once
TGTGCCAGCCCGGATAACTCCTACAATGAGCAGTTCTTC	CASPDNSYNEQFF	NA	TRBV18	TRBJ2-1	NA
TGTGCCAGCAGCAAAACAGGGCGAACGGCTGGGGCCAACGTCCTGACTTTC	CASSKTGRTAGANVLTF	NA	TRBV7-2	TRBJ2-6	NA
TGTGCCAGCAGCTTAGCTCCCTTAGGGGGGGAGACCCAGTACTTC	CASSLAPLGGETQYF	NA	TRBV7-2	TRBJ2-5	NA
TGTGCCAGCTCACCACAGGGGCCCGATAATTCACCCCTCCACTTT	CASSPQGPDNSPLHF	NA	TRBV18	TRBJ1-6	NA
TGTGCCAGCAGTTACTCGCAGGGGAGGTGGACAGATACGCAGTATTTT	CASSYSQGRWTDTQYF	NA	TRBV6-5	TRBJ2-3	NA
TGTGCCAGCTCACCACGGCCAGAAGATTCACCCCTCCACTTT	CASSPRPEDSPLHF	NA	TRBV18	TRBJ1-6	NA
TGCGCCAGCAGCCAAGACCTTGAGGGCGGGCCGGTGTCCTACGAGCAGTACTTC	CASSQDLEGGPVSYEQYF	NA	TRBV4-3	TRBJ2-7	NA
TGTGCCTGGAGCCTTTCGACAGGCTCCTACGAGCAGTACTTC	CAWSLSTGSYEQYF	NA	TRBV30	TRBJ2-7	NA
TGTGCCAGCAGCCGGACAGCCAACTATGGCTACACCTTC	CASSRTANYGYTF	NA	TRBV6-5	TRBJ1-2	NA
TGTGCCAGCAGCGTGACAGGGGTTAGCACAGATACGCAGTATTTT	CASSVTGVSTDTQYF	TRBD1	TRBV9	TRBJ2-3	once
TGTGCCAGCAGTTTTTGGATGAGGGCTGGTTCACCCCTCCACTTT	CASSFWMRAGSPLHF	NA	TRBV27	TRBJ1-6	NA
TGCGCCAGCAGCCTTTCCCCCGCGCCCAGTGGAGGGGAGCAGTACTTC	CASSLSPAPSGGEQYF	NA	TRBV4-3	TRBJ2-7	NA
TGTGCCTCCCCGACCCGGTCCCCTTCTCGGAGGGATAACACTGAAGCTTTCTTT	CASPTRSPSRRDNTEAFF	NA	TRBV30	TRBJ1-1	NA
TGTGCCAGCAGCTTAGGGGCCGGGACTTCCACCGGGGAGCTGTTTTTT	CASSLGAGTSTGELFF	NA	TRBV7-6	TRBJ2-2	NA
TGCGCCAGCAGCTTGGGCGTGGGAGCGGGGTACAATGAGCAGTTCTTC	CASSLGVGAGYNEQFF	TRBD2	TRBV5-1	TRBJ2-1	NA
TGTGCCAGCAGCTTAGGGGCTAGCGGGAGGGCCACAGATACGCAGTATTTT	CASSLGASGRATDTQYF	TRBD2	TRBV7-9	TRBJ2-3	NA
TGTGCCAGCAGGGACAGGTACCACGAGCAGTACTTC	CASRDRYHEQYF	TRBD1	TRBV28	TRBJ2-7	few
TGTGCCAGCAGTTTTAGTGAAAAACTGTTTTTT	CASSFSEKLFF	NA	TRBV28	TRBJ1-4	NA
TGTGCCTGGAGTGGTGGGGGGAATGAAAAACTGTTTTTT	CAWSGGGNEKLFF	NA	TRBV30	TRBJ1-4	NA
TGTGCCAGCAGCTCTAAGGGGACTTTGGGTGAAAAACTGTTTTTT	CASSSKGTLGEKLFF	NA	TRBV11-2	TRBJ1-4	NA
TGCGCCAGCAGCTACGGTGCCACAGATACGCAGTATTTT	CASSYGATDTQYF	NA	TRBV5-1	TRBJ2-3	once
TGTGCCTGGAGTATTCAGGGGCTCTCCTACGAGCAGTACTTC	CAWSIQGLSYEQYF	NA	TRBV30	TRBJ2-7	once
TGTGCCAGCAGCTTAGCAGGGGGACAGGGCCGGGAGACCCAGTACTTC	CASSLAGGQGRETQYF	TRBD1	TRBV7-9	TRBJ2-5	NA
TGTGCCAGCAGCCCTGGCAGAGGGGATGAGCAGTTCTTC	CASSPGRGDEQFF	NA	TRBV6-5	TRBJ2-1	NA
TGTGCCAGCAGCTTAGGGCAGGGGGTGGATCAGCCCCAGCATTTT	CASSLGQGVDQPQHF	TRBD1	TRBV7-9	TRBJ1-5	few
TGTGCCAGTAGTATGACTGGCAATCAGCCCCAGCATTTT	CASSMTGNQPQHF	NA	TRBV19	TRBJ1-5	NA
TGTGCCTGGAGTGTCCAGGGTGGGGAAAAACTGTTTTTT	CAWSVQGGEKLFF	NA	TRBV30	TRBJ1-4	NA
TGTGCCAGCAGTGACTCCAGTAGTGGCTCCTACAATGAGCAGTTCTTC	CASSDSSSGSYNEQFF	NA	TRBV6-4	TRBJ2-1	NA
TGCGCCAGCAGCCGTCGACAGGGGGCCCCCTACTTTAGCAATCAGCCCCAGCATTTT	CASSRRQGAPYFSNQPQHF	TRBD1	TRBV4-3	TRBJ1-5	NA
TGTGCCAGCAGCAGGACAGGGATTGACATTCAGTACTTC	CASSRTGIDIQYF	TRBD1	TRBV6-5	TRBJ2-4	once
TGTGCCAGCTCACCACCCGCGGGACCGGATGAGCAGTTCTTC	CASSPPAGPDEQFF	NA	TRBV18	TRBJ2-1	NA
TGTGCCAGCAGCCGAGACAGGGAATACGAGCAGTACTTC	CASSRDREYEQYF	TRBD1	TRBV11-2	TRBJ2-7	NA
TGTGCCAGCAGCTTAGTCGGTCCAGATTCACCCCTCCACTTT	CASSLVGPDSPLHF	NA	TRBV11-3	TRBJ1-6	NA
TGTGCCAGCAGTGAACGGGGGGCGCAAGAAAAACTGTTTTTT	CASSERGAQEKLFF	NA	TRBV6-1	TRBJ1-4	NA
TGCAGCGTTGGGGACACTGAAGCTTTCTTT	CSVGDTEAFF	NA	TRBV29-1	TRBJ1-1	NA
TGTGCCAGCAGCGCGGGACAGGGAGGCGAAACTTTCTTT	CASSAGQGGETFF	TRBD1	TRBV14	TRBJ1-1	once
TGCGCCAGCAGGGTTAGGGCGGGCTCGAACACCGGGGAGCTGTTTTTT	CASRVRAGSNTGELFF	NA	TRBV5-1	TRBJ2-2	NA
TGTGCCAGCAGTCTCCGACAGGGGAACTATGGCTACACCTTC	CASSLRQGNYGYTF	TRBD1	TRBV2	TRBJ1-2	NA
TGTGCCATCAGTGAGTACGAAGGCACTGAAGCTTTCTTT	CAISEYEGTEAFF	NA	TRBV10-3	TRBJ1-1	NA
TGTGCCAGCAGCCCGTCAGGCCATACGTATTATGGCTACACCTTC	CASSPSGHTYYGYTF	NA	TRBV7-6	TRBJ1-2	NA
TGTGCCAGCAGAAGAACAGGGAATGAAGCTTTCTTT	CASRRTGNEAFF	NA	TRBV2	TRBJ1-1	NA
TGTGCCAGCTCACCACAGGGACCAAACACTGAAGCTTTCTTT	CASSPQGPNTEAFF	NA	TRBV18	TRBJ1-1	NA
TGTGCCAGCAGCCTCGGGACAGACTACGAGCAGTACTTC	CASSLGTDYEQYF	TRBD1	TRBV11-3	TRBJ2-7	NA
TGTGCCAGCAGCTTAGTGGGGAGTACTGAAGCTTTCTTT	CASSLVGSTEAFF	NA	TRBV7-8	TRBJ1-1	NA
TGTGCCAGCAGTGAAGCCGGTATCTCCTACAATGAGCAGTTCTTC	CASSEAGISYNEQFF	NA	TRBV6-1	TRBJ2-1	NA
TGTGCCAGTAGAAGGAAGGGGGATACCTATGGCTACACCTTC	CASRRKGDTYGYTF	NA	TRBV19	TRBJ1-2	NA
TGTGCCAGCAGTGAACAGTTAGGGGCCTACGAGCAGTACTTC	CASSEQLGAYEQYF	NA	TRBV2	TRBJ2-7	NA